The T cell receptor (beta chain) under discussion was sequenced for a study of CD8 T cells in ankylosing spondylitis (dated by TCRdb to about 2017). Describing the broader study: The study set out to find disease-linked TCR variants by profiling T cell receptor beta repertoires in ankylosing spondylitis patients and healthy donors. The full study cohort was made up of about 25 ankylosing spondylitis patients and 108 healthy donors. Peripheral blood was sampled, and synovial fluid was also collected from ankylosing spondylitis patients. The research as a whole found: Some TCR beta motif variants had previously been reported in synovial fluid and blood of reactive arthritis patients, which suggested common disease-initiation mechanisms. The disease-linked clones had a CD8+ phenotype and were found at relatively low frequencies in peripheral blood. A TCR beta motif made up of roughly eight highly homologous amino acid variants appeared to be characteristic of blood from ankylosing spondylitis patients. According to the report, matched synovial fluid samples from ankylosing spondylitis patients were significantly enriched for the disease-linked clones.

On this clonotype itself: There is no known antigen for this receptor. Base qualities are not at hand, and no much larger clone is one base apart.

The run used an Illumina HiSeq 2500. Quantitative 5'-RACE with molecular barcodes was used to prepare TCR beta libraries. As for the original processing: A new computational method, built on a probabilistic model of VDJ rearrangement, was used to identify disease-linked TCR variants. TCRdb itself trimmed the public reads at Q25 with fastp, ran MiXCR and retained productive beta chains. One record per CDR3 amino acid sequence lists the most common genes and DNA. Here the V and J calls rest on TCRdb's processing, not on the authors' analysis. The sample table contains some 840,000 distinct CDR3 sequences; only one count was recorded for 12% of them. The ten largest account for less than 0.65% of the sample. CDR1 MNHEY and CDR2 SVGAGI were looked up in the germline V gene. From the cysteine up to the phenylalanine, the CDR3 has a length of 15 residues. Only the CDR3 part of the read is kept: 45 bases, read in frame from the first base. The germline V end is reduced by 5 bases and the J end by 7 bases; junction bases left unmatched: 10.

The rearrangement joined TRBV6-5 to TRBJ2-1; 8 bases in the junction line up with TRBD2. Sequenced sample: blood, either unsorted or a sorted T cell fraction (not recorded which). This receptor was taken from a male donor with ankylosing spondylitis. The CDR3 corresponds to CASSTTDGGANEQFF. The nucleotide sequence reads TGTGCCAGCAGTACTACTGACGGGGGGGCGAATGAGCAGTTCTTC.